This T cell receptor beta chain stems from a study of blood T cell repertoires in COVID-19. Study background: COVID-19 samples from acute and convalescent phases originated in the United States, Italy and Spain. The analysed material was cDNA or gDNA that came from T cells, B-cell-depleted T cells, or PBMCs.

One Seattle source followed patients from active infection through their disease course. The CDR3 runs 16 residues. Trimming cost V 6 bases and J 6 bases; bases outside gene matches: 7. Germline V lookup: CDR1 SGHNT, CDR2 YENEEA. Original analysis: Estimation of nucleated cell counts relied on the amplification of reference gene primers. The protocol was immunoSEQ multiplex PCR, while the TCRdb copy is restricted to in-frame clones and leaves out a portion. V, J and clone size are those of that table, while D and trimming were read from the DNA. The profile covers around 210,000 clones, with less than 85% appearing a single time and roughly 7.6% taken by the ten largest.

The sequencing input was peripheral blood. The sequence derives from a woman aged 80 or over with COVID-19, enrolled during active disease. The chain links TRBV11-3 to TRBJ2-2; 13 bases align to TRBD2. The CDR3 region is CASSSTGTSGAGELFF. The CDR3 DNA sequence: TGTGCCAGCAGTTCCACCGGGACTAGCGGGGCCGGGGAGCTGTTTTTT. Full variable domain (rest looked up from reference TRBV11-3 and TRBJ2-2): EAGVVQSPRYKIIEKKQPVAFWCNPISGHNTLYWYLQNLGQGPELLIRYENEEAVDDSQLPKDRFSAERLKGVDSTLKIQPAELGDSAVYLCASSSTGTSGAGELFFGEGSRLTVL.